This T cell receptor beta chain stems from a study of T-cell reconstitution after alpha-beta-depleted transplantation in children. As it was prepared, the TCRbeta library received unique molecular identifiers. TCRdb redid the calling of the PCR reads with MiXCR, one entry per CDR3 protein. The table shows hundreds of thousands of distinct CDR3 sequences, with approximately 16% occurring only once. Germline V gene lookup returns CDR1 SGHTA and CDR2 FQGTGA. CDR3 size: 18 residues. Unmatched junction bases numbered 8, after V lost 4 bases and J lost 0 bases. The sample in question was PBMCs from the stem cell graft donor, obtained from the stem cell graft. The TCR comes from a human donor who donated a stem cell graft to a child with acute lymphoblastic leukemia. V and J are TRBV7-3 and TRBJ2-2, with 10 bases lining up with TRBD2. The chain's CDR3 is CASSSLLAGVSNTGELFF. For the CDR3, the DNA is TGTGCCAGCAGCTCGCTCCTAGCGGGAGTCTCGAACACCGGGGAGCTGTTTTTT.